The 2 T cell receptor beta chains reported below all come from one sample, sequenced in a study of control samples from healthy donors and cancer patients. Profiling relied on immunoSEQ multiplex PCR, and the TCRdb table lists in-frame clones only, not all of them. This repertoire shows tens of thousands of clones, about 87% found once; its top ten account for 9.5% to 15%. Source material: PBMCs. Source of these receptors: a woman aged 60-70 years with lung cancer.

J is TRBJ2-6 and V is TRBV5-6; D may be TRBD1 (5 bases). CDR1 and CDR2 (germline): SGHDT, YYEEEE. The CDR3 has 14 residues. V lost 2 bases and J 11 bases, leaving 14 bases between the germline ends. This chain's CDR3 is CASSLQVTVHVLTF. CDR3 DNA: TGTGCCAGCAGCTTACAGGTAACGGTACACGTCCTGACTTTC. The complete variable domain, with remaining parts taken from reference TRBV5-6 and TRBJ2-6, reads DAGVTQSPTHLIKTRGQQVTLRCSPKSGHDTVSWYQQALGQGPQFIFQYYEEEERQRGNFPDRFSGHQFPNYSSELNVNALLLGDSALYLCASSLQVTVHVLTFGAGSRLTVL.

The rearrangement uses TRBV5-6 and TRBJ1-2, with unresolved D. CDR1 is SGHDT and CDR2 is YYEEEE in the germline V gene. This CDR3 has 16 amino acids. V lost 4 bases, J lost 4 bases, and 20 bases lay in between. The CDR3 nucleotides read TGTGCCAGCAGCCCCCTTGAAGGGTTAGGTCTCTATGGCTACACCTTC. Protein product: CASSPLEGLGLYGYTF.